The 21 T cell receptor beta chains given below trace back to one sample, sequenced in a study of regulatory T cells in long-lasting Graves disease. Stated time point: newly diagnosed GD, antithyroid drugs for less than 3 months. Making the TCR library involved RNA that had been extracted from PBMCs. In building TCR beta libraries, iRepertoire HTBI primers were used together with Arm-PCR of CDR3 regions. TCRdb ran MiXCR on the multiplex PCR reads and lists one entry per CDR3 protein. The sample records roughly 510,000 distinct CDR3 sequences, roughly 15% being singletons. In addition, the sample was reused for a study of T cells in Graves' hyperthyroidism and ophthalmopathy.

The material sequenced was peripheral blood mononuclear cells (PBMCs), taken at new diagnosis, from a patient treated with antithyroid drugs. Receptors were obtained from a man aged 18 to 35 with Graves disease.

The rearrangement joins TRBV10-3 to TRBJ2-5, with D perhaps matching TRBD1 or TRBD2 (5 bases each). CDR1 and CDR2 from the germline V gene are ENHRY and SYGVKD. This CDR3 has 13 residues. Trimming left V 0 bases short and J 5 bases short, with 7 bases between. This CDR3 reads CAISESGDETQYF. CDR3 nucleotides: TGTGCCATCAGTGAGTCAGGGGACGAGACCCAGTACTTC.

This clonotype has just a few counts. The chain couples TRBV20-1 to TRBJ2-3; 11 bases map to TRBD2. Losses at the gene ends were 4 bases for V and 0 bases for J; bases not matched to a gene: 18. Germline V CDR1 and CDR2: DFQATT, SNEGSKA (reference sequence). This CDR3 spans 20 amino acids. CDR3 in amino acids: CSAILAGGLPAPISTDTQYF. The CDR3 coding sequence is TGCAGTGCTATTCTAGCGGGAGGACTCCCTGCCCCTATCAGCACAGATACGCAGTATTTT.

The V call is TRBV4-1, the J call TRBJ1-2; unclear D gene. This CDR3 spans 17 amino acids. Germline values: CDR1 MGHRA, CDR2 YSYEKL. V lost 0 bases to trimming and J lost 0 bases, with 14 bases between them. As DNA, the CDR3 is TGCGCCAGCAGCCAAGATTGGCGGGCGCTCACTAACTATGGCTACACCTTC. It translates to CASSQDWRALTNYGYTF.

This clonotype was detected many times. CDR3 coding DNA: TGTGCCAGCAGTTTAGCCGGGGGGTCCGAGCAGTACTTC. Protein: CASSLAGGSEQYF. The chain employs TRBV12-3 or TRBV12-4 and TRBJ2-7; TRBD2 aligns across 7 bases. With 0 bases clipped from V and 6 bases from J, the junction kept 2 bases outside the gene matches. This CDR3 is 13 amino acids long.

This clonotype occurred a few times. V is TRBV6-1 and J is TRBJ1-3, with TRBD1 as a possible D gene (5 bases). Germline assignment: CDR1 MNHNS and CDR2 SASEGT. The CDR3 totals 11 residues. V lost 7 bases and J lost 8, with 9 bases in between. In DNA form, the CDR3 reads TGTGCCAGCATGCGGGGGGACACCATATATTTT. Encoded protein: CASMRGDTIYF.

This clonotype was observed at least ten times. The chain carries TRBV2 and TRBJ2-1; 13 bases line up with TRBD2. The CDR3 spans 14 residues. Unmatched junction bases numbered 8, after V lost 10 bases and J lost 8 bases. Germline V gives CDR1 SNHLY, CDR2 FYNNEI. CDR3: CAIPTSGRPYEQFF. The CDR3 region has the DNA TGTGCCATCCCGACTAGCGGGAGGCCCTATGAGCAGTTCTTC.

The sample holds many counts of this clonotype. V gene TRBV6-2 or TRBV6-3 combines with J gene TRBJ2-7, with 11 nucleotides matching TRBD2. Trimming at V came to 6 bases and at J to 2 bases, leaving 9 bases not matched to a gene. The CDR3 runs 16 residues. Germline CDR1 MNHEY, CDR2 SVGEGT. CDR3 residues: CASRSPTSGSTYEQYF. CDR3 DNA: TGTGCCAGCAGGTCCCCTACTAGCGGGAGTACCTACGAGCAGTACTTC.

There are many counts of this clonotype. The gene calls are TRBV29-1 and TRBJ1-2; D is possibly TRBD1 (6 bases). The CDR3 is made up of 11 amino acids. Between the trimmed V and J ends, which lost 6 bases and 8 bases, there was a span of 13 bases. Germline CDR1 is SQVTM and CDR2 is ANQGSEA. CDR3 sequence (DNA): TGCAGCGTGGGGAGGGGGGAAGGCTACACCTTC. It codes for CSVGRGEGYTF.

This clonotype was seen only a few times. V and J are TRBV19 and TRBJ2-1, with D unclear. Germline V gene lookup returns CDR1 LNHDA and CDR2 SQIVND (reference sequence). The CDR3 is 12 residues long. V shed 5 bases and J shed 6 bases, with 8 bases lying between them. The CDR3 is CASSRVINEQFF. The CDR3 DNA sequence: TGTGCCAGTAGTCGGGTGATCAATGAGCAGTTCTTC.

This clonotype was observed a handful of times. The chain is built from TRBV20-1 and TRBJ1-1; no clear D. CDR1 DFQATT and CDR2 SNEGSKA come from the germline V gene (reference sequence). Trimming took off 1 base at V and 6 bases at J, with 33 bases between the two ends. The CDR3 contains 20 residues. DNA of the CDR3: TGCAGTGCTAGAGCCGGGCCGAACCACGACGCCAGCAGTGAAGGGTCTGAAGCTTTCTTT. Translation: CSARAGPNHDASSEGSEAFF.

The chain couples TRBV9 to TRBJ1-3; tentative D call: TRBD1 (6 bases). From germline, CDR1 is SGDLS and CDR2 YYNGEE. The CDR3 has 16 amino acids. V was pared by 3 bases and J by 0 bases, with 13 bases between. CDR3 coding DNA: TGTGCCAGCAGCGAGGGGGGGGGGTACTCTGGAAACACCATATATTTT. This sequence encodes CASSEGGGYSGNTIYF.

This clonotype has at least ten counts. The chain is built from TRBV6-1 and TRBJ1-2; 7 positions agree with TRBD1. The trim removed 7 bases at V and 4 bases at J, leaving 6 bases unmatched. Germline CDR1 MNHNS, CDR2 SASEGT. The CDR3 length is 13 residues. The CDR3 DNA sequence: TGTGCCAGCACGGCAGGGGGGGTCTATGGCTACACCTTC. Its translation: CASTAGGVYGYTF.

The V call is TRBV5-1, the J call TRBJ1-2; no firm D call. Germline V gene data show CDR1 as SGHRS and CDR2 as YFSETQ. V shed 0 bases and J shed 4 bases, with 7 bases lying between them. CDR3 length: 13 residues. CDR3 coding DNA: TGCGCCAGCAGCTTGGGGGAGTTCTATGGCTACACCTTC. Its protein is CASSLGEFYGYTF.

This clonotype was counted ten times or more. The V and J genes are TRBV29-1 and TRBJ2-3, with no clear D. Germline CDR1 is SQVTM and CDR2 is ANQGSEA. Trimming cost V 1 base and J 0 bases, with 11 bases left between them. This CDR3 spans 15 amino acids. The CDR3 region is CSVEARSRSTDTQYF. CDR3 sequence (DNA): TGCAGCGTTGAAGCCCGGAGTCGGAGCACAGATACGCAGTATTTT.

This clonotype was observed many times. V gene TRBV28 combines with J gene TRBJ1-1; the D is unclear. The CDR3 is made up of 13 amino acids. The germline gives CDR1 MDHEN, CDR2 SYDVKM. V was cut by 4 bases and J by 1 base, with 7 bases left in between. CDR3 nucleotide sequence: TGTGCCAGCAGTTCTGTCTCGAACACTGAAGCTTTCTTT. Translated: CASSSVSNTEAFF.

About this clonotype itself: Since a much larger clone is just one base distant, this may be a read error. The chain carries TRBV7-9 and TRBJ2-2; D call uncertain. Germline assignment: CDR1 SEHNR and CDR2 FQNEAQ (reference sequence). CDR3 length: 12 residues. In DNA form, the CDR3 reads TGTGCCAGCAGCACGAACATCGGGGAGCTGTTTTTT. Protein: CASSTNIGELFF.

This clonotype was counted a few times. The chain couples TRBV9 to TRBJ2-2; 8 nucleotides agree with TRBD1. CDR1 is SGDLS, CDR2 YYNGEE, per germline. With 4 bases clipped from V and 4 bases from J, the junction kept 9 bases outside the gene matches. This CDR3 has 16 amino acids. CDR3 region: CASSSRTGSSTGELFF. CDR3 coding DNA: TGTGCCAGCAGCTCAAGGACAGGGAGTTCCACCGGGGAGCTGTTTTTT.

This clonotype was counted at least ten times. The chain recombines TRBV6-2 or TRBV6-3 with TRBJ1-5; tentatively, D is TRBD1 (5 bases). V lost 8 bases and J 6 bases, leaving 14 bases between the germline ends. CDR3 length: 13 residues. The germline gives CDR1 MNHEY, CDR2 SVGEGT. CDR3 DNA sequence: TGTGCCAGCGAGGGGAGGGATCTTCAGCCCCAGCATTTT. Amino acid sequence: CASEGRDLQPQHF.

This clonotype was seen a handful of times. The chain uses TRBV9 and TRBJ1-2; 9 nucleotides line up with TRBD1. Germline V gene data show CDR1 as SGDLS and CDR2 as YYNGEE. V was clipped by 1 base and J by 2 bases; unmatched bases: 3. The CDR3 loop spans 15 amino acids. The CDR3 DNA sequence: TGTGCCAGCAGCGTATTAGACAGGGGGAACTATGGCTACACCTTC. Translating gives CASSVLDRGNYGYTF.

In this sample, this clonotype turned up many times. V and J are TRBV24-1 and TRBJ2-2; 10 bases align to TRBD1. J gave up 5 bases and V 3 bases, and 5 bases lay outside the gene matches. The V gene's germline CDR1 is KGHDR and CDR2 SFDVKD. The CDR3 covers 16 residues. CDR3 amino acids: CATSDPGTGVTGELFF. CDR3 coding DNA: TGTGCCACCAGTGATCCTGGGACAGGGGTGACCGGGGAGCTGTTTTTT.

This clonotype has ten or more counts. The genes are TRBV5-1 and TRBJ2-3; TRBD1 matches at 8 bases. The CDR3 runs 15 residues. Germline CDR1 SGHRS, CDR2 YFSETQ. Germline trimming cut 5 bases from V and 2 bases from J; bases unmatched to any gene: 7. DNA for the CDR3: TGCGCCAGCAGTCGGGACAGGTCAATCACAGATACGCAGTATTTT. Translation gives CASSRDRSITDTQYF.